Listed below are T cell receptor beta chains from one sample, sequenced in a study of T cell responses to AZD1222 COVID-19 vaccine. Profiling relied on immunoSEQ multiplex PCR, and the TCRdb table lists in-frame clones only, not all of them. Here the sample spans 110,000 or so clones, approximately 90% being singletons. The sequences come from peripheral blood, collected 28 days after the second AZD1222 dose. The source is an adult who received the AZD1222 COVID-19 vaccine. The CDR3 runs from the conserved cysteine through the conserved F or W. The D gene is left open where the match is weak. Not every row has a clone size; where given, it reads once, few, many or a size class.

j_call | v_call | d_call | clone_size | cdr3_nt | cdr3_aa
TRBJ2-4 | TRBV6-2/TRBV6-3 | TRBD1 | once | TGTGCCAGCAGCACAGGGGCCATCCGAGAGCAGTACTTC | CASSTGAIREQYF
TRBJ1-1 | TRBV15 | . | . | TGTGCCACCAGCAGGGACAAGGGTCAGAACACTGAAGCTTTCTTT | CATSRDKGQNTEAFF
TRBJ1-2 | TRBV5-6 | TRBD1 | . | TGTGCCAGCAGCACTGGGACAGGGGATGGCTACACCTTC | CASSTGTGDGYTF
TRBJ1-4 | TRBV19 | . | . | TGTGCCAGTAGTCTAAGACAGAATAATGAAAAACTGTTTTTT | CASSLRQNNEKLFF
TRBJ1-2 | TRBV9 | TRBD1 | once | TGTGCCAGCAGCGTAGTGGACAGGAGTGGCTACACCTTC | CASSVVDRSGYTF
TRBJ2-3 | TRBV18 | . | . | TGTGCCAGCTCACCTCCAGCTAGCACAGATACGCAGTATTTT | CASSPPASTDTQYF
TRBJ2-3 | TRBV5-6 | . | once | TGTGCCAGCAGCCAAGGAGGTCCGCAGTATTTT | CASSQGGPQYF
TRBJ1-2 | TRBV19 | . | . | TGTGCCAGTAGTATAGACCAGGGGCCCTATGGCTACACCTTC | CASSIDQGPYGYTF
TRBJ2-1 | TRBV9 | . | . | TGTGCCAGCAGCTTTACATGGCACCCGGGGAATGAGCAGTTCTTC | CASSFTWHPGNEQFF
TRBJ2-5 | TRBV29-1 | TRBD1 | . | TGCAGCGCTCCACCGACAGGGGGGAGGGAGACCCAGTACTTC | CSAPPTGGRETQYF
TRBJ2-7 | TRBV15 | . | . | TGTGCCACCAGCAGGGACGGGACATCGCACGGTCTTGTCTACGAGCAGTACTTC | CATSRDGTSHGLVYEQYF
TRBJ2-1 | TRBV28 | TRBD1 | . | TGTGCCAGCAGTTTCCAGGGGGCAGGGTCCTACAATGAGCAGTTCTTC | CASSFQGAGSYNEQFF
TRBJ1-6 | TRBV11-2 | TRBD1 | . | TGTGCCAGCAGCCTCGGACAGGGGATATCACCCCTCCACTTT | CASSLGQGISPLHF
TRBJ1-2 | TRBV27 | TRBD1 | . | TGTGCCACCAGAGGGGACAGGGAAAAATCTCCCTATGGCTACACCTTC | CATRGDREKSPYGYTF
TRBJ2-1 | TRBV7-2 | TRBD2 | once | TGTGCCAGCACCCGGGTAGGGGTCCTAGCGGGAGGGAATGAGCAGTTCTTC | CASTRVGVLAGGNEQFF
TRBJ1-2 | TRBV5-1 | . | . | TGCGCCAGCAGCTTGGAGCAGATGGATGGCTACACCTTC | CASSLEQMDGYTF
TRBJ1-5 | TRBV7-9 | . | once | TGTGCCAGCAGCTTCGAGGTGGGTCAGCCCCAGCATTTT | CASSFEVGQPQHF
TRBJ2-7 | TRBV6-2/TRBV6-3 | . | . | TGTGCCAGCAGTTACGAGGGGAACTCCTACGAGCAGTACTTC | CASSYEGNSYEQYF
TRBJ2-7 | TRBV19 | TRBD2 | . | TGTGCCAGTAGTGAAGGGACTAGTCTCCGCGAGCAGTACTTC | CASSEGTSLREQYF
TRBJ1-3 | TRBV4-3 | TRBD1 | . | TGCGCCAGCAGCCAACGACAGGGGGCGAGCTCTGGAAACACCATATATTTT | CASSQRQGASSGNTIYF
TRBJ1-3 | TRBV3-1/TRBV3-2 | . | . | TGTGCCAGCAGCCAAGAGGACGGGGTAACGGGAAACACCATATATTTT | CASSQEDGVTGNTIYF
TRBJ1-3 | TRBV5-6 | . | few | TGTGCCAGCAGCTCCCCGGACAGAAGCTCTGGAAACACCATATATTTT | CASSSPDRSSGNTIYF
TRBJ2-1 | TRBV11-3 | . | once | TGTGCCAGCAGCTTAGACCTCCTTGACAATGAGCAGTTCTTC | CASSLDLLDNEQFF
TRBJ2-7 | TRBV5-1 | . | . | TGCGCCAGTAGGGGATCCTCCTACGAGCAGTACTTC | CASRGSSYEQYF
TRBJ1-5 | TRBV7-8 | . | . | TGTGCCAGCAGCCCAGCCCGAGAGGCCGTCGGGAATCAGCCCCAGCATTTT | CASSPAREAVGNQPQHF
TRBJ2-4 | TRBV16 | . | . | TGTGCCAGCAGCCCTCATTCCGGGGGAAACATTCAGTACTTC | CASSPHSGGNIQYF
TRBJ1-6 | TRBV20-1 | . | . | TGCAGTGCTAGTTGGGCGGGGGATTCACCCCTCCACTTT | CSASWAGDSPLHF
TRBJ2-3 | TRBV6-4 | . | . | TGTGCCAGCAGTGACCGGGGCACAGATACGCAGTATTTT | CASSDRGTDTQYF
TRBJ2-7 | TRBV6-5 | . | . | TGTGCCAGCAGTTACTGGGAACCCTTTATGTACGAGCAGTACTTC | CASSYWEPFMYEQYF
TRBJ2-7 | TRBV5-4 | . | . | TGTGCCAGCAGCTTGGGCCCGACAGTCTACGAGCAGTACTTC | CASSLGPTVYEQYF
TRBJ1-1 | TRBV10-3 | . | . | TGTGCCATCATGGGGGGAGCGGCTGAAGCTTTCTTT | CAIMGGAAEAFF
TRBJ2-7 | TRBV28 | TRBD1 | . | TGTGCCAGCAGTTATCCTAGGGGACAGGGAGTCTACTCCTACGAGCAGTACTTC | CASSYPRGQGVYSYEQYF
TRBJ1-1 | TRBV18 | . | . | TGTGCCAGCTCACCCCCAACAAGTCAAGGCACTGAAGCTTTCTTT | CASSPPTSQGTEAFF
TRBJ1-2 | TRBV6-6 | . | . | TGTGCCAGCAGCCCCGGGGGCGCCCCCTCCGGCTACACCTTC | CASSPGGAPSGYTF
TRBJ1-2 | TRBV4-3 | . | . | TGCGCCAGCAGCCAAGATCACGGTGAATATGGCTACACCTTC | CASSQDHGEYGYTF
TRBJ1-1 | TRBV5-4 | . | . | TGTGCCAGCAGCCAACATACCATGAACACTGAAGCTTTCTTT | CASSQHTMNTEAFF
TRBJ1-3 | TRBV18 | . | . | TGTGCCAGCTCACGAACCGGGACCGACTCTGGAAACACCATATATTTT | CASSRTGTDSGNTIYF
TRBJ1-4 | TRBV15 | . | few | TGTGCCACCAGCAGTCAACAGGGTAGAGGGAATGAAAAACTGTTTTTT | CATSSQQGRGNEKLFF
TRBJ2-7 | TRBV24-1 | . | . | TGTGCCACCAGTGATTTTGGGTACGAGCAGTACTTC | CATSDFGYEQYF
TRBJ2-3 | TRBV20-1 | . | . | TGCAGTGCTAGTCCCACTAGCCGGACAGATACGCAGTATTTT | CSASPTSRTDTQYF
TRBJ1-3 | TRBV7-9 | . | . | TGTGCCAGCAGCCCAATGAGCGGGGGCAGTGGAAACACCATATATTTT | CASSPMSGGSGNTIYF